The present TCR beta chain was sequenced within a study of shared clonotypes between healthy human individuals. This clone was seen a single time. Researchers ran the assay at a deep level. As handled by the study authors: Sequence data from immunoSEQ were junction-only and lacked quality scores; consequently, filtering differed. Profiling relied on immunoSEQ multiplex PCR, and the TCRdb table lists in-frame clones only, not all of them. V, J and clone size derive from that table, while D and trimming were established from the DNA sequence. The table records approximately 1.5 million clones, 98% of them present only once. Germline trimming cut 3 bases from V and 8 bases from J; bases unmatched to any gene: 3. Germline CDR1 KGHSH, CDR2 LQKENI. The CDR3 totals 12 residues.

The genes are TRBV18 and TRBJ1-2; 7 nucleotides align to TRBD1. The receptor was isolated from a man aged 25 to 40 in good health. The sample was naive CD4+ T cells sorted from blood. As to subset: CD45RA+ positively selected. CDR3 residues: CASSPGTEGYTF. The CDR3 nucleotides read TGTGCCAGCTCACCGGGGACAGAGGGCTACACCTTC.